The entry that follows covers one T cell receptor (beta chain) sequence. What it binds is not known. With the 5' RACE reads reprocessed, TCRdb shows one record per CDR3 protein and no DNA. This listing includes 150,000 or so distinct CDR3 sequences. CDR1 is MNHEY and CDR2 is SMNVEV in the germline V gene (reference sequence). There are 15 residues in the CDR3. This sample was included in a study of T cells expressing NK-cell markers. Study results and limitations: Over 5 donors had dominant NKG2C+ clonotypes that comprised roughly 1.0-8% of their CD8+ T cells.

The source of this sequence is a woman aged 45-60 years in good health. The sequencing sample was made of blood T cells: a sorted CD56 or NKG2C T cell subset, CD4+ or CD8+ T cells, or bulk PBMC T cells (not recorded which). The V call is TRBV27, the J call TRBJ2-3. This chain's CDR3 is CASSGAEESTDTQYF.